At least ten counts were recorded for the clone carrying this T cell receptor beta chain. Its antigen is not known. The data were taken from a study of blood T cells in healthy people across ages. Study-level results: In long-lived donors, naive CD4+ cell counts and diversity exceeded those of aged donors.

Primers used in a second PCR of about 6 to 11 cycles were a sample-barcoded 5' primer and a J-beta primer mix. TCRdb used MiXCR to reprocess the 5' RACE reads, holding one entry per CDR3 protein. The repertoire includes around 1,500,000 distinct CDR3 sequences, 28% of them detected once, and 7% to 9% sits in the top ten. Investigators took around 10 milliliters of peripheral blood from every donor. Germline V gene lookup returns CDR1 SNHLY and CDR2 FYNNEI. The ends lost 5 bases at V and 0 bases at J; junction bases unmatched: 9. CDR3 length: 16 amino acids. The sample consisted of blood. The chain uses TRBV2 and TRBJ2-5; TRBD2 agrees at 7 bases. This TCR was sampled from a woman aged 25 to 39 in good health. This CDR3 reads CASSPQTSGNQETQYF. The CDR3 DNA follows: TGTGCCAGCAGTCCTCAAACGAGCGGGAACCAAGAGACCCAGTACTTC.